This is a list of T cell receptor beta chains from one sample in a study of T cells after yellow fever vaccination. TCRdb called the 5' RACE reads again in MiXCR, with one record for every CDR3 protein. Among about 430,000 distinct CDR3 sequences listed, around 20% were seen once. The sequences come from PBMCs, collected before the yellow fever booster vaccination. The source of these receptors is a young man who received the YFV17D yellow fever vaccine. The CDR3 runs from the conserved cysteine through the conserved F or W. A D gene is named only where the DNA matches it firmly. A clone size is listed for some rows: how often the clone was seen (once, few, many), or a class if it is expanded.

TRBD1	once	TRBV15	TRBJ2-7	TGTGCCACCAGCAGAGGGACAGGGGGCGCAAGAACCTACGAGCAGTACTTC	CATSRGTGGARTYEQYF
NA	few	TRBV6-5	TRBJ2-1	TGTGCCAGCAGCGGACAGTCTCCCTACAATGAGCAGTTCTTC	CASSGQSPYNEQFF
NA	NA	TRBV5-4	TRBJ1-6	TGTGCCAGCAGCCCCGGGTTGGAACACGGTTTTTCCCTCCACTTT	CASSPGLEHGFSLHF
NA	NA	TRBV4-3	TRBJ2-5	TGCGCCAGCAGCCAAGATGAGGCAACAGGACGAAAGGGGACCCAGTACTTC	CASSQDEATGRKGTQYF
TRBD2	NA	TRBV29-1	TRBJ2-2	TGCAGCGTTGAGGTAGTAGCGGGGGGTCGATCCGGGGAGCTGTTTTTT	CSVEVVAGGRSGELFF
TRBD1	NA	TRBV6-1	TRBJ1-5	TGTGCCAGCAGAGTCCGGGACAGTTATCAGCCCCAGCATTTT	CASRVRDSYQPQHF
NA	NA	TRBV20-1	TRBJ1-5	TGCAGTGCTAGGAGTGGGGGGGGCCCAAATCAGCCCCAGCATTTT	CSARSGGGPNQPQHF
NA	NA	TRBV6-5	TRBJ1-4	TGTGCCAGCAGTTCTCCAGGTTGGGCTAATGAAAAACTGTTTTTT	CASSSPGWANEKLFF
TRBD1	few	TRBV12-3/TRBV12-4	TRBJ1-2	TGTGCCAGCAGTCCCAAGGGGGCGGCCTATGGCTACACCTTC	CASSPKGAAYGYTF
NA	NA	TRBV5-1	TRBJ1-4	TGCGCCAGCAGCTTAGGGAAGGGAAACGAAAAACTGTTTTTT	CASSLGKGNEKLFF
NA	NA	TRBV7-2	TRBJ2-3	TGTGCCAGCAGCTTAGTGAGGGACTCAGATACGCAGTATTTT	CASSLVRDSDTQYF
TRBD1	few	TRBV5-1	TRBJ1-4	TGCGCCAGCAGCCAGGACAGGGGGGATGAAAAACTGTTTTTT	CASSQDRGDEKLFF
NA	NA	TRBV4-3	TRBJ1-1	TGCGCCAGCAGCCAAGACCCCAGGGCTGAGACTGAAGCTTTCTTT	CASSQDPRAETEAFF
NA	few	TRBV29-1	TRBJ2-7	TGCAGCGTTTATAGCGAGGCCAACTCCTACGAGCAGTACTTC	CSVYSEANSYEQYF
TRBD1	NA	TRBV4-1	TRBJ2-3	TGCGCCAGCAGCTACCGCGACAGGGTAGGAAATACGCAGTATTTT	CASSYRDRVGNTQYF
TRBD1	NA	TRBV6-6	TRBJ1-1	TGTGCCAGCAGCCACCCGGGACAGTTGAACACTGAAGCTTTCTTT	CASSHPGQLNTEAFF
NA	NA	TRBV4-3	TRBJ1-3	TGCGCCAGCAGCCAAGATGTCGTGGGGGGCCAATACTCTGGAAACACCATATATTTT	CASSQDVVGGQYSGNTIYF
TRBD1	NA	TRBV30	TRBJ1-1	TGTGCCCAGGACAGGACCAACACTGAAGCTTTCTTT	CAQDRTNTEAFF
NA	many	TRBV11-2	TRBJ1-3	TGTGCCAGCAGCTTCGTCTCTGGAAACACCATATATTTT	CASSFVSGNTIYF
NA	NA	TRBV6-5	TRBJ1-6	TGTGCCAGTCGGGTCTCCTATAATTCACCCCTCCACTTT	CASRVSYNSPLHF
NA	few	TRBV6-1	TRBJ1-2	TGTGCCAGCATTTCATCGGGACTGCTCTATGGCTACACCTTC	CASISSGLLYGYTF
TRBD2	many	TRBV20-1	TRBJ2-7	TGCAGTGCTAGAACTAGCGGAACCTACGAGCAGTACTTC	CSARTSGTYEQYF
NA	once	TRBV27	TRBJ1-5	TGTGCCAGCAGACAAAGGGGGGGTCAGCCCCAGCATTTT	CASRQRGGQPQHF
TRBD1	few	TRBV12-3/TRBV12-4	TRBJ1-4	TGTGCCAGCAGTGGGGCCCAGGGGGGCGCGGGTGAAAAACTGTTTTTT	CASSGAQGGAGEKLFF
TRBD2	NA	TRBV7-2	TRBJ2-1	TGTGCCAGCAGCTTAGCGCCTAGCGGGGGCAATGAGCAGTTCTTC	CASSLAPSGGNEQFF
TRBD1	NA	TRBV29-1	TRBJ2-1	TGCAGCGTTGACGGGCGAAGGGACAGGAGTTACAATGAGCAGTTCTTC	CSVDGRRDRSYNEQFF
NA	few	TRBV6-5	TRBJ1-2	TGTGCCAGCCGTCTCGGCTCCCCGGGATATGGCTACACCTTC	CASRLGSPGYGYTF
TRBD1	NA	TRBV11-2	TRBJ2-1	TGTGCCAGCAGCACGGACAGGTACAATGAGCAGTTCTTC	CASSTDRYNEQFF
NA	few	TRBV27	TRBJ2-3	TGTGCCAGCTCCCACGTCTACAGAAGCACAGATACGCAGTATTTT	CASSHVYRSTDTQYF
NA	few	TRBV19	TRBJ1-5	TGTGCCAGTAGTATAGCCCCCGGACTTCAGCCCCAGCATTTT	CASSIAPGLQPQHF
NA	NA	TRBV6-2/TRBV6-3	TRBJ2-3	TGTGCCAGCAGAGAAACGGGGTTTTCGCAGTATTTT	CASRETGFSQYF
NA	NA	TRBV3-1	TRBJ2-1	TGTGCCAGCAGCCGTGGGGACGGTGATGAGCAGTTCTTC	CASSRGDGDEQFF
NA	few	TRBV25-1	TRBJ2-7	TGTGCCAGCAGTGACGAATGGGAGCAGTACTTC	CASSDEWEQYF
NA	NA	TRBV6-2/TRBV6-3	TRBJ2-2	TGTGCCAGCAGCCTTTTTGGAGGTCGTTGGGTCGGGGAGCTGTTTTTT	CASSLFGGRWVGELFF